This T cell receptor beta chain was recorded in a study of cytomegalovirus exposure and HLA in healthy donors. Broader study findings: Subsequent analysis of the 100 to 150 validation repertoires found a tendency for first-cohort TCR clusters to co-occur. The study recorded over 150 TCR beta chains that were cytomegalovirus-associated.

TCRdb's table, derived via immunoSEQ multiplex PCR, lists solely in-frame clones and lacks some. The top ten clones hold around 24% of a sample with some 140,000 clones, 86% of them seen once. Worth noting for this clone: Its antigen is as yet unknown.

Sample: PBMCs. This receptor was taken from a man aged 18 to 29 in good health and CMV-seropositive.

The CDR3 DNA is TGTGCCATCAGGAGAGAGGGTCAGGGAAACACCATATATTTT. It encodes CAIRREGQGNTIYF. This chain connects TRBV10-3 to TRBJ1-3; D unresolved. This CDR3 has 14 residues. Between the trimmed V and J ends, which lost 6 bases and 4 bases, there was a span of 13 bases. In germline, CDR1 is ENHRY, CDR2 SYGVKD.